These 26 T cell receptor beta chains were sequenced from one sample in a study of T cell clones after liver transplantation. This table comes from immunoSEQ multiplex PCR, and its TCRdb copy is limited to in-frame clones, with some not included. The table lists roughly 80,000 clones, around 78% of them singletons. The sample consisted of CD4+ T cells from blood, taken at the 22-month timepoint. The receptor source for this set is a human patient who received a liver transplant. Some T cells may be supplied by the graft donor.

V gene TRBV7-2 combines with J gene TRBJ1-1; D unclear. CDR3 length: 13 residues. The germline V and J ends were trimmed by 1 base and 8 bases, with 11 bases remaining between them. Germline V lookup: CDR1 SGHTA, CDR2 FQGNSA. CDR3 coding DNA: TGTGCCAGCAGCTTAGGAGGTGCGAGGGAAGCTTTCTTT. Translated, it gives CASSLGGAREAFF.

This rearrangement joins TRBV18 to TRBJ2-7; tentative D call: TRBD1 (6 bases). Looked up from germline, CDR1 is KGHSH and CDR2 is LQKENI. CDR3 size: 14 residues. V lost 4 bases and J lost 2, with 12 bases in between. CDR3 coding DNA: TGTGCCAGCTCACGGCAACAGGGTCCCTACGAGCAGTACTTC. Translated, it gives CASSRQQGPYEQYF.

V gene TRBV18 combines with J gene TRBJ1-5; maybe TRBD1 (6 bases). This CDR3 region has 14 residues. The germline V and J ends were trimmed by 5 bases and 0 bases, with 8 bases remaining between them. Germline loops: CDR1 KGHSH, CDR2 LQKENI. This CDR3 is CASSAGDSNQPQHF. The CDR3 DNA is TGTGCCAGCTCAGCAGGGGATAGCAATCAGCCCCAGCATTTT.

This chain links TRBV5-1 with TRBJ1-2; 7 bases are shared with TRBD1. Germline loops: CDR1 SGHRS, CDR2 YFSETQ. The CDR3 is 15 residues long. Germline trimming cut 4 bases from V and 6 bases from J; bases unmatched to any gene: 12. In DNA form, the CDR3 reads TGCGCCAGCAGCCTGGCCGGGGACAGAACTAATGGCTACACCTTC. As protein: CASSLAGDRTNGYTF.

The J gene is TRBJ1-5, the V gene TRBV18; possible D gene TRBD1, 6 bases. The CDR3 has 17 amino acids. Trimming pared 6 bases from V and 5 bases from J, leaving 23 bases between. In germline, CDR1 is KGHSH, CDR2 LQKENI. The CDR3 DNA follows: TGTGCCAGCTCCTACTCGGCGATCAGCGGGGGGCATCAGCCCCAGCATTTT. Protein product: CASSYSAISGGHQPQHF.

The gene calls are TRBV7-2 and TRBJ2-7; TRBD2 might be the D (5 bases). The V gene lost 3 bases and the J gene lost 2 bases, with 11 bases spanning the gap. CDR3 length: 14 residues. The V gene's germline CDR1 is SGHTA and CDR2 FQGNSA. CDR3 bases: TGTGCCAGCAGCTTCCTGGTCGGGGCCTACGAGCAGTACTTC. Residues: CASSFLVGAYEQYF. The entire variable domain, with the rest obtained from reference TRBV7-2 and TRBJ2-7, is as follows: GAGVSQSPSNKVTEKGKDVELRCDPISGHTALYWYRQSLGQGLEFLIYFQGNSAPDKSGLPSDRFSAERTGGSVSTLTIQRTQQEDSAVYLCASSFLVGAYEQYFGPGTRLTVT.

The CDR3 DNA sequence: TGTGCCAGCAGCTCGCGGACAGGGGGCATGGAGCTGTTTTTT. Amino acids: CASSSRTGGMELFF. The chain combines TRBV5-4 with TRBJ2-2; 11 bases agree with TRBD1. The length of the CDR3 is 14 residues. Losses at the gene ends were 3 bases for V and 10 bases for J; bases not matched to a gene: 5. Per the germline V gene, CDR1 is SGHNT and CDR2 is YYREEE (reference sequence).

This sequence joins TRBV28 and TRBJ1-3; D might be TRBD1 (5 bases). Germline V lookup: CDR1 MDHEN, CDR2 SYDVKM. CDR3 length equals 18 residues. Deletions cut 6 bases from V and 3 bases from J, with 24 bases between. CDR3 loop: CASRPWQGPTNVGNTIYF. CDR3 DNA: TGTGCCAGCAGGCCCTGGCAGGGCCCTACAAACGTTGGAAACACCATATATTTT.

The chain recombines TRBV7-3 with TRBJ2-2; D gene uncertain. Germline CDR1 is SGHTA and CDR2 is FQGTGA. The CDR3 has 14 amino acids. Trimming shortened V by 5 bases and J by 5 bases, and 12 bases separated the two germline ends. The CDR3: CASSPGPQTGELFF. CDR3 coding DNA: TGTGCCAGCAGCCCCGGCCCGCAAACCGGGGAGCTGTTTTTT. The entire variable domain, with the rest obtained from reference TRBV7-3 and TRBJ2-2, is as follows: GAGVSQTPSNKVTEKGKYVELRCDPISGHTALYWYRQSLGQGPEFLIYFQGTGAADDSGLPNDRFFAVRPEGSVSTLKIQRTERGDSAVYLCASSPGPQTGELFFGEGSRLTVL.

The chain is built from TRBV6-1 and TRBJ2-1, with D possibly matching TRBD2 (5 bases). Germline V lookup: CDR1 MNHNS, CDR2 SASEGT. The V end was cut by 4 bases, the J end by 7 bases, with 14 bases between. The CDR3 contains 14 residues. CDR3 region: CASSVNPAANEQFF. The CDR3, as DNA: TGTGCCAGCAGTGTAAACCCAGCGGCTAATGAGCAGTTCTTC.

With respect to this clone: Other DNA sequences in this sample translate to the same CDR3. The chain links TRBV7-2 to TRBJ1-1; D is uncertain. Germline CDR1 is SGHTA and CDR2 is FQGNSA. Deletions cut 3 bases from V and 2 bases from J, with 7 bases between. The CDR3 loop spans 13 amino acids. This chain's CDR3 is CASSFGRNTEAFF. CDR3 nucleotide sequence: TGTGCCAGCAGCTTCGGGCGAAACACTGAAGCTTTCTTT.

This CDR3 is CASRDNYGYTF. The CDR3 nucleotides are TGTGCCAGCAGGGATAACTATGGCTACACCTTC. The chain carries TRBV28 and TRBJ1-2, with D unclear. The CDR3 extends over 11 amino acids. Germline loops: CDR1 MDHEN, CDR2 SYDVKM. V was pared by 6 bases and J by 1 base, with 3 bases between.

The chain carries TRBV9 and TRBJ2-1; D remains ambiguous. From germline, CDR1 is SGDLS and CDR2 YYNGEE. V was trimmed by 7 bases and J by 0 bases, leaving 14 bases between them. The CDR3 has 15 residues. CDR3 nucleotides: TGTGCCAGCTCCCCCGTAACCAGCTCCTACAATGAGCAGTTCTTC. Its translation: CASSPVTSSYNEQFF.

The chain joins TRBV18 to TRBJ2-3, with D uncertain. The CDR3 has 12 residues. Germline values: CDR1 KGHSH, CDR2 LQKENI. V lost 3 bases and J 6 bases, leaving 7 bases between the germline ends. CDR3 sequence reads: CASSPIRDTQYF. The CDR3 bases are TGTGCCAGCTCACCGATTCGGGATACGCAGTATTTT.

This chain uses TRBV5-1 with TRBJ2-6, with a weak D call TRBD1 (5 bases). V was trimmed by 2 bases and J by 2 bases, leaving 14 bases between them. This CDR3 has 17 residues. CDR1 and CDR2 (germline): SGHRS, YFSETQ. As DNA, the CDR3 is TGCGCCAGCAGCTTCGGTCCTTGGGGCGCTGGGGCCAACGTCCTGACTTTC. Translating gives CASSFGPWGAGANVLTF.

This chain uses TRBV11-3 with TRBJ2-7; either TRBD1 or TRBD2 may fit D (6 bases each). This CDR3 has 14 residues. Trimming removed 5 bases from V and 0 bases from J, with 11 bases in between. In germline, CDR1 is SGHNT, CDR2 YENEEA. The CDR3 nucleotides are TGTGCCAGCAGCATTAGGGGGGACTCCTACGAGCAGTACTTC. It yields the protein CASSIRGDSYEQYF.

The chain couples TRBV28 to TRBJ2-3, with D maybe TRBD2 (6 bases). Between the trimmed V and J ends, which lost 5 bases and 8 bases, there was a span of 17 bases. The germline V gene has CDR1 MDHEN and CDR2 SYDVKM. This CDR3 is built from 14 residues. The CDR3 region has the DNA TGTGCCAGCAGTCCCCTGGGGCTAGCGTTTACGCAGTATTTT. Its protein is CASSPLGLAFTQYF.

The CDR3 sequence: CASSRVDTQYF. CDR3 nucleotide sequence: TGTGCCAGCAGCCGGGTGGATACGCAGTATTTT. The J gene is TRBJ2-3, the V gene TRBV5-8; the D is unclear. Germline V gene data show CDR1 as SGHTS and CDR2 as YDEGEE. This CDR3 is built from 11 residues. Trimming removed 4 bases from V and 6 bases from J, with 6 bases in between.

V usage is TRBV4-3 and J usage is TRBJ2-2; 8 nucleotides match TRBD2. Per the germline V gene, CDR1 is LGHNA and CDR2 is YSLEER. The CDR3 consists of 16 residues. The junction had 8 bases not matched to a gene; V was cut back by 3 bases and J by 5 bases. This chain's CDR3 is CASSHASGSSTGELFF. The CDR3 region has the DNA TGCGCCAGCAGCCATGCGAGCGGGAGTTCTACCGGGGAGCTGTTTTTT.

V and J are TRBV6-1 and TRBJ1-6; unclear D gene. CDR3 length equals 14 residues. The germline CDR1 and CDR2 sequences are MNHNS and SASEGT. V dropped 2 bases and J dropped 6 bases, with 8 bases sitting between them. The CDR3 reads CASSELNINSPLHF. CDR3 DNA: TGTGCCAGCAGTGAATTGAACATTAATTCACCCCTCCACTTT.

The chain has TRBV19 and TRBJ2-1; the D gene is possibly TRBD2 (5 bases). The length of the CDR3 is 14 residues. Trimming pared 9 bases from V and 0 bases from J, leaving 12 bases between. Germline CDR1 LNHDA, CDR2 SQIVND (reference sequence). CDR3 loop: CASKPGSSYNEQFF. CDR3 sequence (DNA): TGTGCCAGCAAACCGGGAAGCTCCTACAATGAGCAGTTCTTC.

The CDR3 sequence is CASRPTLASQPQHF. The CDR3 DNA sequence: TGTGCCAGCAGGCCGACTCTGGCCAGTCAGCCCCAGCATTTT. The chain couples TRBV27 to TRBJ1-5; no reliable D call. The CDR3 consists of 14 residues. Per germline, CDR1 MNHEY and CDR2 SMNVEV (reference sequence). The ends were cut back, 6 bases at V and 6 bases at J, with 15 bases in the middle.

The V and J genes are TRBV30 and TRBJ1-2, with TRBD1 matching 8 bases. This CDR3 has 11 amino acids. Germline V gene sequence: CDR1 GTSNPN, CDR2 SVGIG (reference sequence). V lost 8 bases to trimming and J lost 8 bases; unmatched junction nucleotides: 7. The CDR3 nucleotides are TGTGCCGAAAAACGACAGGGGGGCTACACCTTC. This translates into CAEKRQGGYTF.

This clone was observed a few times. The chain couples TRBV6-5 to TRBJ1-1, with D possibly TRBD1 on 5 matching bases. CDR3 length equals 14 residues. V shed 4 bases and J shed 3 bases, with 12 bases lying between them. Germline V gene data show CDR1 as MNHEY and CDR2 as SVGAGI. As DNA, the CDR3 is TGTGCCAGCAGTTTTGGGGCTAGGGACACTGAAGCTTTCTTT. Amino acid sequence: CASSFGARDTEAFF.

The V call is TRBV18, the J call TRBJ2-3, with D unclear. V dropped 3 bases and J dropped 2 bases, with 9 bases sitting between them. The CDR3 extends over 14 amino acids. Looked up from germline, CDR1 is KGHSH and CDR2 is LQKENI. The DNA for the CDR3 is TGTGCCAGCTCACCCGGACGTCACACAGATACGCAGTATTTT. Amino acid sequence: CASSPGRHTDTQYF.

V gene TRBV5-8 combines with J gene TRBJ2-5; D not certain. The CDR3 spans 17 residues. The germline V and J ends were trimmed by 4 bases and 1 base, with 20 bases remaining between them. Looked up from germline, CDR1 is SGHTS and CDR2 is YDEGEE. The DNA of the CDR3 is TGTGCCAGCAGCGGCGTTCCGTTAGGGCAGACCCAAGAGACCCAGTACTTC. This translates into CASSGVPLGQTQETQYF.